The T cell receptor beta chain described here comes from a study of technical replicates of blood from several donors. The CDR3 covers 16 residues. The V gene end was trimmed by 5 bases and the J gene end by 1 base; junction bases not matched to a gene: 9. CDR1 SNHLY and CDR2 FYNNEI come from the germline V gene. Data came from immunoSEQ multiplex PCR; TCRdb stores just in-frame clones and leaves some out. The profile shows tens of thousands of clones, more than 85% of them singletons. The rearrangement uses TRBV2 and TRBJ2-3, with 7 bases matching TRBD2. Sequencing was done on a sample of T cells isolated from PBMCs. The source is a human donor in good health. In DNA form, the CDR3 reads TGTGCCAGCAGTCCAATAAGGACTAGGGGCACAGATACGCAGTATTTT. Protein product: CASSPIRTRGTDTQYF.